Sequencing of this T cell receptor (beta chain) was carried out in a study of response to subunit inactivated influenza vaccine. Study findings and constraints: Few new T cells, the authors suggested, are recruited by each seasonal influenza vaccination.

Using its own MiXCR run on the RT-PCR reads, TCRdb lists one record per CDR3 protein. The table has 500,000 or so distinct CDR3 sequences, 15% to 20% seen once; the top ten hold approximately 3%. As to this clonotype: Its antigen is unidentified.

The V end was cut by 2 bases, the J end by 5 bases, with 9 bases between. The CDR3 sequence is 13 residues long. Germline loops: CDR1 MNHNS, CDR2 SASEGT. The receptor's source is a man between 50 and 69 years old who received an inactivated influenza vaccine. The sample consisted of CD4+ T cells sorted from PBMCs, taken about 24 months after vaccination. This chain uses TRBV6-1 with TRBJ1-1, with D uncertain. For the CDR3, the DNA is TGTGCCAGCAGTGAAAGTACGCGGACTGAAGCTTTCTTT. Translated, it gives CASSESTRTEAFF.